Presented here are 28 T cell receptor beta chains from one specimen sequenced in a study of T cell responses to AZD1222 COVID-19 vaccine. Data came from immunoSEQ multiplex PCR; TCRdb stores just in-frame clones and leaves some out. The sample shows 150,000 to 200,000 clones, about 86% of them seen only once. Sequencing used peripheral blood, obtained 28 days after the second AZD1222 dose. These receptors were taken from an adult who received the AZD1222 COVID-19 vaccine.

V usage is TRBV11-2 and J usage is TRBJ2-7; TRBD1 aligns across 10 bases. The CDR3 has 17 residues. The germline gives CDR1 SGHAT, CDR2 FQNNGV. V lost 2 bases to trimming and J lost 6 bases; unmatched junction nucleotides: 13. The DNA of the CDR3 is TGTGCCAGCAGCTTACGCCTGGCCGGGACAGGGGCGGCCGAGCAGTACTTC. It encodes CASSLRLAGTGAAEQYF.

The J gene is TRBJ1-2, the V gene TRBV10-3; 9 nucleotides agree with TRBD1. The CDR3 consists of 16 residues. V dropped 2 bases and J dropped 4; count of bases not matched to a gene: 8. Germline CDR1 and CDR2: ENHRY and SYGVKD. CDR3 DNA sequence: TGTGCCATCAGTGAGGCCGCACAGGGGGCGAGCTATGGCTACACCTTC. Translated, it gives CAISEAAQGASYGYTF.

The CDR3 spells CASSFGLAGFSSYNEQFF. CDR3 sequence (DNA): TGTGCCAGCAGCTTCGGACTAGCGGGGTTTAGCTCCTACAATGAGCAGTTCTTC. The chain combines TRBV5-6 with TRBJ2-1; 12 positions agree with TRBD2. Germline loops: CDR1 SGHDT, CDR2 YYEEEE. V lost 2 bases and J lost 0; bases outside the gene matches: 6. The CDR3 loop spans 18 amino acids.

This rearrangement joins TRBV7-2 to TRBJ2-1, with 13 bases identical to TRBD2. V dropped 5 bases and J dropped 8; count of bases not matched to a gene: 6. Germline CDR1 and CDR2: SGHTA and FQGNSA. This CDR3 is 15 amino acids long. CDR3: CASSRGLAGWDEQFF. The CDR3 DNA reads TGTGCCAGCAGCCGGGGACTAGCGGGGTGGGATGAGCAGTTCTTC.

This chain uses TRBV6-1 with TRBJ2-1, with 12 bases aligning to TRBD1. Germline V gene data show CDR1 as MNHNS and CDR2 as SASEGT. Germline trimming cut 2 bases from V and 1 base from J; bases unmatched to any gene: 6. CDR3 length equals 18 residues. The CDR3 nucleotides read TGTGCCAGCAGTGAATGGGGGGACAGGGGGCTTTCCTACAATGAGCAGTTCTTC. This codes for CASSEWGDRGLSYNEQFF.

The chain carries TRBV11-3 and TRBJ2-3; D is perhaps TRBD2 (5 bases). Germline V gives CDR1 SGHNT, CDR2 YENEEA. V lost 0 bases and J lost 5, with 12 bases in between. The CDR3 has 15 residues. CDR3 residues: CASSLDGLRGDTQYF. CDR3 bases: TGTGCCAGCAGCTTAGATGGGTTACGGGGAGATACGCAGTATTTT.

The chain joins TRBV7-2 to TRBJ1-2; no clear D. In germline, CDR1 is SGHTA, CDR2 FQGNSA. Trimming removed 1 base from V and 1 base from J, with 7 bases in between. CDR3 size: 14 residues. CDR3 region: CASSLEGFNYGYTF. Here the CDR3 DNA reads TGTGCCAGCAGCTTAGAGGGATTTAACTATGGCTACACCTTC.

The genes are TRBV6-5 and TRBJ2-1; D might be TRBD1 (5 bases). CDR1 is MNHEY and CDR2 is SVGAGI in the germline V gene. Between the trimmed V and J ends, which lost 0 bases and 10 bases, there was a span of 10 bases. CDR3 length: 13 amino acids. The CDR3 DNA reads as TGTGCCAGCAGTTACTCCAGGGTCGGGGAGCAGTTCTTC. Its translation: CASSYSRVGEQFF.

This clone was observed a single time. The chain employs TRBV19 and TRBJ1-6, with TRBD1 matching over 7 bases. This CDR3 region has 15 residues. Germline values: CDR1 LNHDA, CDR2 SQIVND (reference sequence). The V and J ends lost 4 bases and 7 bases, in that order; junction bases with no gene match: 7. The CDR3 DNA is TGTGCCAGTAGTAGGAGTACAGGGGTGAATTCACCCCTCCACTTT. Translation gives CASSRSTGVNSPLHF.

This chain links TRBV4-2 with TRBJ2-3; tentatively, D is TRBD2 (5 bases). V was cut by 0 bases and J by 6 bases, with 7 bases left in between. This CDR3 contains 13 residues. Germline CDR1 and CDR2: LGHNA and YNFKEQ. The CDR3 coding sequence is TGTGCCAGCAGCCAAGATCCGGGGGATACGCAGTATTTT. It encodes CASSQDPGDTQYF.

This chain uses TRBV11-2 with TRBJ1-1; D call uncertain. In germline, CDR1 is SGHAT, CDR2 FQNNGV. The CDR3 covers 13 residues. V was clipped by 0 bases and J by 5 bases, with 7 bases between them. The CDR3 sequence: CASSLESETEAFF. In DNA, the CDR3 is TGTGCCAGCAGCTTAGAGTCGGAGACTGAAGCTTTCTTT. Full variable domain (remainder filled in from reference TRBV11-2 and TRBJ1-1): EAGVAQSPRYKIIEKRQSVAFWCNPISGHATLYWYQQILGQGPKLLIQFQNNGVVDDSQLPKDRFSAERLKGVDSTLKIQPAKLEDSAVYLCASSLESETEAFFGQGTRLTVV.

The V and J genes are TRBV7-3 and TRBJ2-7; TRBD1 matches 7 bases. With 1 base clipped from V and 5 bases from J, the junction kept 17 bases outside the gene matches. Germline CDR1 reads SGHTA; CDR2 reads FQGTGA. The CDR3 loop spans 18 amino acids. This CDR3 is CASSLMDRLGPYPDEQYF. In DNA, the CDR3 is TGTGCCAGCAGCTTAATGGACAGGCTGGGCCCCTATCCGGACGAGCAGTACTTC.

V is TRBV30 and J is TRBJ2-7, with a possible D match to TRBD2 (5 bases). Trimming pared 0 bases from V and 13 bases from J, leaving 16 bases between. This CDR3 is built from 12 residues. Germline CDR1 and CDR2: GTSNPN and SVGIG (reference sequence). As DNA, the CDR3 is TGTGCCTGGAGTGTCCCTTCGGACGGGGTTTACTTC. Encoded protein: CAWSVPSDGVYF.

J is TRBJ1-2 and V is TRBV27, with D possibly matching TRBD1 (5 bases). V dropped 7 bases and J dropped 6 bases, with 15 bases sitting between them. Germline CDR1 is MNHEY and CDR2 is SMNVEV (reference sequence). The CDR3 covers 13 residues. The CDR3 DNA is TGTGCCAGCACTTCGTCCGGGGGAGATGGCTACACCTTC. Translated: CASTSSGGDGYTF.

The table lists this clone with a count of one. The V and J genes are TRBV7-2 and TRBJ2-1, with 14 bases fitting TRBD2. This CDR3 has 17 amino acids. The V and J ends lost 3 bases and 7 bases, in that order; junction bases with no gene match: 8. The germline gives CDR1 SGHTA, CDR2 FQGNSA. The CDR3 DNA follows: TGTGCCAGCAGCTTTAGCGTGACTAGCGGGGGGGAAAATGAGCAGTTCTTC. Translated, it gives CASSFSVTSGGENEQFF.

The chain carries TRBV7-9 and TRBJ2-3; 8 bases match TRBD2. The CDR3 runs 15 residues. V lost 3 bases, J lost 5 bases, and 7 bases stayed unmatched. Germline CDR1 SEHNR, CDR2 FQNEAQ (reference sequence). The CDR3 reads CASSFGLRGVDTQYF. The CDR3 coding sequence is TGTGCCAGCAGCTTCGGCTTGCGGGGGGTAGATACGCAGTATTTT.

The chain combines TRBV5-1 with TRBJ2-1; 7 bases align to TRBD2. CDR1 SGHRS and CDR2 YFSETQ come from the germline V gene. Germline trimming cut 0 bases from V and 6 bases from J; bases unmatched to any gene: 9. This CDR3 region has 16 residues. This CDR3 reads CASSLVDSGRGNEQFF. The CDR3 DNA is TGCGCCAGCAGCTTGGTGGATTCAGGGAGGGGCAATGAGCAGTTCTTC.

The rearrangement joins TRBV5-1 to TRBJ2-1, with 11 bases fitting TRBD2. The CDR3 has 15 residues. CDR1 is SGHRS, CDR2 YFSETQ, per germline. V shed 0 bases, J shed 4 bases, and the junction held 0 bases outside the gene matches. The DNA of the CDR3 is TGCGCCAGCAGCTTGGTAGCGGGGGGGTACAATGAGCAGTTCTTC. Its protein is CASSLVAGGYNEQFF.

The chain couples TRBV18 to TRBJ2-4; D perhaps matches TRBD2 (6 bases). The CDR3 covers 16 residues. Trimming took off 1 base at V and 1 base at J, with 11 bases between the two ends. Germline V gene lookup returns CDR1 KGHSH and CDR2 LQKENI. In DNA form, the CDR3 reads TGTGCCAGCTCACCACTATGGGAGGCCGCCAAAAACATTCAGTACTTC. This codes for CASSPLWEAAKNIQYF.

V usage is TRBV27 and J usage is TRBJ1-2; D remains unclear. Trimming left V 6 bases short and J 3 bases short, with 14 bases between. The CDR3 is 14 amino acids. Germline V gives CDR1 MNHEY, CDR2 SMNVEV (reference sequence). DNA of the CDR3: TGTGCCAGCAGGGCCTCAGGCGCGGACTATGGCTACACCTTC. Its translation: CASRASGADYGYTF.

DNA for the CDR3: TGTGCCAGCAGCTTGGTTCCTAGTAGTCCAGATACGCAGTATTTT. This encodes CASSLVPSSPDTQYF. The V and J genes are TRBV5-6 and TRBJ2-3; D not resolved. V lost 0 bases to trimming and J lost 4 bases, with 12 bases between them. This CDR3 is built from 15 residues. Germline loops: CDR1 SGHDT, CDR2 YYEEEE.

The rearrangement uses TRBV5-1 and TRBJ1-2, with 12 bases matching TRBD1. Germline lookup yields CDR1 SGHRS and CDR2 YFSETQ. The CDR3 is 15 amino acids. The V segment lost 1 base and the J segment 6 bases; nucleotides outside the gene matches: 4. The CDR3 DNA sequence: TGCGCCAGCAGCTTGAGCGGGACAGGGGGCGATGGCTACACCTTC. It specifies CASSLSGTGGDGYTF.

The chain employs TRBV5-6 and TRBJ1-4; no reliable D call. The CDR3 consists of 15 residues. From germline, CDR1 is SGHDT and CDR2 YYEEEE. V lost 5 bases, J lost 2 bases, and 13 bases lay in between. This CDR3 reads CASSQWTRTNEKLFF. The CDR3 DNA follows: TGTGCCAGCAGTCAATGGACTAGGACTAATGAAAAACTGTTTTTT.

This clone was detected once. The rearrangement links TRBV10-2 to TRBJ2-7; D remains ambiguous. Trimming left V 4 bases short and J 3 bases short, with 13 bases between. The CDR3 is 14 amino acids. Germline CDR1 reads WSHSY; CDR2 reads SAAADI. The CDR3, as DNA: TGCGCCAGCAGTGGAAGGGCCGGAGACTACGAGCAGTACTTC. This encodes CASSGRAGDYEQYF.

The V call is TRBV19, the J call TRBJ1-2; no clear D gene. Germline V gene lookup returns CDR1 LNHDA and CDR2 SQIVND (reference sequence). CDR3 length equals 13 residues. V gave up 2 bases and J gave up 5 bases, with 9 bases separating them. The CDR3 sequence: CASSISWGYGYTF. The CDR3 region has the DNA TGTGCCAGTAGTATAAGTTGGGGATATGGCTACACCTTC. Full variable domain (rest looked up from reference TRBV19 and TRBJ1-2): DGGITQSPKYLFRKEGQNVTLSCEQNLNHDAMYWYRQDPGQGLRLIYYSQIVNDFQKGDIAEGYSVSREKKESFPLTVTSAQKNPTAFYLCASSISWGYGYTFGSGTRLTVV.

This rearrangement joins TRBV5-5 to TRBJ2-7; possibly TRBD1 or TRBD2 for D (5 bases each). The length of the CDR3 is 16 residues. CDR1 is SGHKS and CDR2 is YYEKEE in the germline V gene (reference sequence). The V end lost 0 bases, the J end lost 6 bases, and 19 bases lay between the germline ends. In DNA, the CDR3 is TGTGCCAGCAGCTTGGTGGCTGAGGGACCGACCGGCGAGCAGTACTTC. This codes for CASSLVAEGPTGEQYF.

This chain connects TRBV11-2 to TRBJ2-5; D call uncertain. V was shortened by 1 base and J by 7 bases, with 13 bases between the two germline ends. Germline lookup yields CDR1 SGHAT and CDR2 FQNNGV. The CDR3 loop spans 14 amino acids. The CDR3 sequence is CASSLGAPLGTQYF. DNA for the CDR3: TGTGCCAGCAGCTTAGGAGCGCCCCTCGGGACCCAGTACTTC.

The chain links TRBV25-1 to TRBJ1-2; a possible D gene is TRBD1 (6 bases). Trimming removed 9 bases at V and 1 base at J, with 9 bases between. Germline CDR1 reads MGHDK; CDR2 reads SYGVNS. The length of the CDR3 is 12 residues. The CDR3 coding sequence is TGTGCCAGTAGAGGGGGTAACTATGGCTACACCTTC. This codes for CASRGGNYGYTF.